This record looks at one T cell receptor beta chain sequence and its context. The germline CDR1 and CDR2 sequences are SGHTA and FQGNSA. This CDR3 spans 13 amino acids. Deletions cut 3 bases from V and 5 bases from J, with 7 bases between. These data belong to a study of shared clonotypes between healthy human individuals. Study information: Donor composition was two women and a few men, aged 18 to 49.

TCRdb's table, derived via immunoSEQ multiplex PCR, lists solely in-frame clones and lacks some. The data hold approximately 810,000 clones, with 80% to 95% observed a single time. Cells designated naive CD8 were CD45RO-negative and were positively selected for CCR7, with terminally differentiated effector memory CD45RA+ cells excluded. This TCR came from a man aged 25-40 years in good health. The V gene is TRBV7-2, the J gene TRBJ2-2; D unclear. Sequences were obtained from naive CD8+ T cells sorted from blood. The CDR3 loop is CASSLEYTGELFF. For the CDR3, the DNA is TGTGCCAGCAGCTTGGAGTATACCGGGGAGCTGTTTTTT. Full variable domain (missing parts from reference TRBV7-2 and TRBJ2-2): GAGVSQSPSNKVTEKGKDVELRCDPISGHTALYWYRQSLGQGLEFLIYFQGNSAPDKSGLPSDRFSAERTGGSVSTLTIQRTQQEDSAVYLCASSLEYTGELFFGEGSRLTVL.